This T cell receptor (beta chain) was sequenced in a study of identical twins. The study's findings and limits: The more abundant beta clonotypes in cord blood had fewer insertions, and memory repertoires did not show this. Weaker excess twin sharing was observed in beta out-of-frame sequences. Compared with models, monozygotic twins showed more out-of-frame TCR alpha sharing.

V was clipped by 0 bases and J by 1 base, with 13 bases between them. This CDR3 spans 16 amino acids. Per the germline V gene, CDR1 is LGHDT and CDR2 is YNNKEL (reference sequence). Points on this clonotype: Its antigen is as yet unknown.

TCRdb processed the 5' RACE reads anew with MiXCR; each CDR3 protein has one entry. The table has 550,000 to 700,000 distinct CDR3 sequences, 9% to 10% seen once; the top ten hold 2.5% to 3%. This same sample was also taken into another study, of yellow fever vaccine responses in identical twins. From that paper: Vaccine T cell responses of twins reportedly seemed partly convergent and partly personalized.

The source material was PBMCs. This TCR came from a woman younger than 35 in good health. The chain is built from TRBV3-1 and TRBJ2-7; possible D gene TRBD2, 5 bases. CDR3 coding DNA: TGTGCCAGCAGCCAAGATCAAACAGCGGAATCCTACGAGCAGTACTTC. It is translated as CASSQDQTAESYEQYF.